The clone carrying this TCR beta chain was seen only a few times. These data are taken from a study of cytomegalovirus exposure and HLA in healthy donors. Turning to the study itself: Prior work identified more than 90 million unique TCR beta sequences in roughly 190 million T cells.

The PCR used 60 Vbeta and 13 Jbeta primers. Original analysis: Approximately 9.9 million of 80 million or so unique TCR beta chains were shared, per a later count. The repertoire was sequenced with immunoSEQ multiplex PCR; TCRdb's copy has only in-frame clones and lacks some. V, J and clone size are taken as reported in that table, and D and trimming were inferred from the DNA itself. The repertoire holds 150,000 to 200,000 clones, with over 75% as singletons. The CDR3 sequence is 14 residues long. V dropped 1 base and J dropped 5 bases, with 9 bases sitting between them. Per the germline V gene, CDR1 is LNHDA and CDR2 is SQIVND (reference sequence).

The chain joins TRBV19 to TRBJ2-1; weak D call: TRBD1 (5 bases). This receptor was identified in a man aged 18 to 30 in good health and CMV-seronegative. The sample consisted of PBMCs. In nucleotides, the CDR3 is TGTGCCAGTAGTATAGTTGGGGCCCACAATGAGCAGTTCTTC. As protein: CASSIVGAHNEQFF. Full variable domain (remainder filled in from reference TRBV19 and TRBJ2-1): DGGITQSPKYLFRKEGQNVTLSCEQNLNHDAMYWYRQDPGQGLRLIYYSQIVNDFQKGDIAEGYSVSREKKESFPLTVTSAQKNPTAFYLCASSIVGAHNEQFFGPGTRLTVL.